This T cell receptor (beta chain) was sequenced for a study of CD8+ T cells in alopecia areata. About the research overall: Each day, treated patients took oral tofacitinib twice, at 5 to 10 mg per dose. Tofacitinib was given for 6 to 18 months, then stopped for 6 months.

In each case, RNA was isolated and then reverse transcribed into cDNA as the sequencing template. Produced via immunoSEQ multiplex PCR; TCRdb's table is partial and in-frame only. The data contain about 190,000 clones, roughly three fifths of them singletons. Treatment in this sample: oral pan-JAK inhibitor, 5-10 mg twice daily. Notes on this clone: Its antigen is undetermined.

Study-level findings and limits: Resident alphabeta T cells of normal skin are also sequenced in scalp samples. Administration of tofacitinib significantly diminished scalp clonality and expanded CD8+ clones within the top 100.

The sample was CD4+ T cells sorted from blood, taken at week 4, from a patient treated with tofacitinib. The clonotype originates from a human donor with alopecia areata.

The CDR3 protein is CASSLGGQANYEQYF. DNA for the CDR3: TGCGCCAGCAGCCTAGGGGGGCAGGCCAACTACGAGCAGTACTTC. V and J are TRBV4-1 and TRBJ2-7; D could derive from TRBD1 or TRBD2 (6 bases each). The length of the CDR3 is 15 residues. The germline gives CDR1 MGHRA, CDR2 YSYEKL. V lost 4 bases and J 3 bases, leaving 16 bases between the germline ends.